These 3 T cell receptor beta chains originate from one sample sequenced in a study of OX40 agonist ivuxolimab in advanced cancers. TCRdb's table, derived via immunoSEQ multiplex PCR, lists solely in-frame clones and lacks some. There are 8,000 or so clones in the sample; around 87% occur only once, and around 4% lies in the top ten. The specimen was CD4+ or CD8+ T cells sorted from blood, collected in a trial of the OX40 agonist ivuxolimab. The receptors were gathered from an adult with an advanced solid tumor such as melanoma, head and neck, liver or kidney cancer.

The rearrangement joins TRBV5-6 to TRBJ2-1; tentatively, D is TRBD1 (5 bases). V lost 6 bases, J lost 4 bases, and 11 bases lay in between. CDR3 length: 13 residues. The germline CDR1 and CDR2 sequences are SGHDT and YYEEEE. The CDR3 DNA is TGTGCCAGCATTAGGGGCGTTTACAATGAGCAGTTCTTC. Translated: CASIRGVYNEQFF.

The chain recombines TRBV4-1 with TRBJ2-1; 8 nucleotides match TRBD1. CDR3 size: 16 residues. V gave up 2 bases and J gave up 8 bases; unmatched junction bases: 11. Per germline, CDR1 MGHRA and CDR2 YSYEKL. The CDR3 region is CASSQPMDREIDEQFF. The CDR3 nucleotides are TGCGCCAGCAGCCAACCCATGGACAGGGAAATCGATGAGCAGTTCTTC.

This sequence joins TRBV27 and TRBJ2-7; a weak D match, TRBD2 (5 bases). CDR3 length equals 14 residues. V lost 4 bases, J lost 1 base, and 11 bases lay in between. Germline V gene lookup returns CDR1 MNHEY and CDR2 SMNVEV (reference sequence). CDR3 in amino acids: CASSSRGGSYEQYV. The CDR3 coding sequence is TGTGCCAGCAGTTCCCGTGGCGGGTCCTACGAGCAGTACGTC.